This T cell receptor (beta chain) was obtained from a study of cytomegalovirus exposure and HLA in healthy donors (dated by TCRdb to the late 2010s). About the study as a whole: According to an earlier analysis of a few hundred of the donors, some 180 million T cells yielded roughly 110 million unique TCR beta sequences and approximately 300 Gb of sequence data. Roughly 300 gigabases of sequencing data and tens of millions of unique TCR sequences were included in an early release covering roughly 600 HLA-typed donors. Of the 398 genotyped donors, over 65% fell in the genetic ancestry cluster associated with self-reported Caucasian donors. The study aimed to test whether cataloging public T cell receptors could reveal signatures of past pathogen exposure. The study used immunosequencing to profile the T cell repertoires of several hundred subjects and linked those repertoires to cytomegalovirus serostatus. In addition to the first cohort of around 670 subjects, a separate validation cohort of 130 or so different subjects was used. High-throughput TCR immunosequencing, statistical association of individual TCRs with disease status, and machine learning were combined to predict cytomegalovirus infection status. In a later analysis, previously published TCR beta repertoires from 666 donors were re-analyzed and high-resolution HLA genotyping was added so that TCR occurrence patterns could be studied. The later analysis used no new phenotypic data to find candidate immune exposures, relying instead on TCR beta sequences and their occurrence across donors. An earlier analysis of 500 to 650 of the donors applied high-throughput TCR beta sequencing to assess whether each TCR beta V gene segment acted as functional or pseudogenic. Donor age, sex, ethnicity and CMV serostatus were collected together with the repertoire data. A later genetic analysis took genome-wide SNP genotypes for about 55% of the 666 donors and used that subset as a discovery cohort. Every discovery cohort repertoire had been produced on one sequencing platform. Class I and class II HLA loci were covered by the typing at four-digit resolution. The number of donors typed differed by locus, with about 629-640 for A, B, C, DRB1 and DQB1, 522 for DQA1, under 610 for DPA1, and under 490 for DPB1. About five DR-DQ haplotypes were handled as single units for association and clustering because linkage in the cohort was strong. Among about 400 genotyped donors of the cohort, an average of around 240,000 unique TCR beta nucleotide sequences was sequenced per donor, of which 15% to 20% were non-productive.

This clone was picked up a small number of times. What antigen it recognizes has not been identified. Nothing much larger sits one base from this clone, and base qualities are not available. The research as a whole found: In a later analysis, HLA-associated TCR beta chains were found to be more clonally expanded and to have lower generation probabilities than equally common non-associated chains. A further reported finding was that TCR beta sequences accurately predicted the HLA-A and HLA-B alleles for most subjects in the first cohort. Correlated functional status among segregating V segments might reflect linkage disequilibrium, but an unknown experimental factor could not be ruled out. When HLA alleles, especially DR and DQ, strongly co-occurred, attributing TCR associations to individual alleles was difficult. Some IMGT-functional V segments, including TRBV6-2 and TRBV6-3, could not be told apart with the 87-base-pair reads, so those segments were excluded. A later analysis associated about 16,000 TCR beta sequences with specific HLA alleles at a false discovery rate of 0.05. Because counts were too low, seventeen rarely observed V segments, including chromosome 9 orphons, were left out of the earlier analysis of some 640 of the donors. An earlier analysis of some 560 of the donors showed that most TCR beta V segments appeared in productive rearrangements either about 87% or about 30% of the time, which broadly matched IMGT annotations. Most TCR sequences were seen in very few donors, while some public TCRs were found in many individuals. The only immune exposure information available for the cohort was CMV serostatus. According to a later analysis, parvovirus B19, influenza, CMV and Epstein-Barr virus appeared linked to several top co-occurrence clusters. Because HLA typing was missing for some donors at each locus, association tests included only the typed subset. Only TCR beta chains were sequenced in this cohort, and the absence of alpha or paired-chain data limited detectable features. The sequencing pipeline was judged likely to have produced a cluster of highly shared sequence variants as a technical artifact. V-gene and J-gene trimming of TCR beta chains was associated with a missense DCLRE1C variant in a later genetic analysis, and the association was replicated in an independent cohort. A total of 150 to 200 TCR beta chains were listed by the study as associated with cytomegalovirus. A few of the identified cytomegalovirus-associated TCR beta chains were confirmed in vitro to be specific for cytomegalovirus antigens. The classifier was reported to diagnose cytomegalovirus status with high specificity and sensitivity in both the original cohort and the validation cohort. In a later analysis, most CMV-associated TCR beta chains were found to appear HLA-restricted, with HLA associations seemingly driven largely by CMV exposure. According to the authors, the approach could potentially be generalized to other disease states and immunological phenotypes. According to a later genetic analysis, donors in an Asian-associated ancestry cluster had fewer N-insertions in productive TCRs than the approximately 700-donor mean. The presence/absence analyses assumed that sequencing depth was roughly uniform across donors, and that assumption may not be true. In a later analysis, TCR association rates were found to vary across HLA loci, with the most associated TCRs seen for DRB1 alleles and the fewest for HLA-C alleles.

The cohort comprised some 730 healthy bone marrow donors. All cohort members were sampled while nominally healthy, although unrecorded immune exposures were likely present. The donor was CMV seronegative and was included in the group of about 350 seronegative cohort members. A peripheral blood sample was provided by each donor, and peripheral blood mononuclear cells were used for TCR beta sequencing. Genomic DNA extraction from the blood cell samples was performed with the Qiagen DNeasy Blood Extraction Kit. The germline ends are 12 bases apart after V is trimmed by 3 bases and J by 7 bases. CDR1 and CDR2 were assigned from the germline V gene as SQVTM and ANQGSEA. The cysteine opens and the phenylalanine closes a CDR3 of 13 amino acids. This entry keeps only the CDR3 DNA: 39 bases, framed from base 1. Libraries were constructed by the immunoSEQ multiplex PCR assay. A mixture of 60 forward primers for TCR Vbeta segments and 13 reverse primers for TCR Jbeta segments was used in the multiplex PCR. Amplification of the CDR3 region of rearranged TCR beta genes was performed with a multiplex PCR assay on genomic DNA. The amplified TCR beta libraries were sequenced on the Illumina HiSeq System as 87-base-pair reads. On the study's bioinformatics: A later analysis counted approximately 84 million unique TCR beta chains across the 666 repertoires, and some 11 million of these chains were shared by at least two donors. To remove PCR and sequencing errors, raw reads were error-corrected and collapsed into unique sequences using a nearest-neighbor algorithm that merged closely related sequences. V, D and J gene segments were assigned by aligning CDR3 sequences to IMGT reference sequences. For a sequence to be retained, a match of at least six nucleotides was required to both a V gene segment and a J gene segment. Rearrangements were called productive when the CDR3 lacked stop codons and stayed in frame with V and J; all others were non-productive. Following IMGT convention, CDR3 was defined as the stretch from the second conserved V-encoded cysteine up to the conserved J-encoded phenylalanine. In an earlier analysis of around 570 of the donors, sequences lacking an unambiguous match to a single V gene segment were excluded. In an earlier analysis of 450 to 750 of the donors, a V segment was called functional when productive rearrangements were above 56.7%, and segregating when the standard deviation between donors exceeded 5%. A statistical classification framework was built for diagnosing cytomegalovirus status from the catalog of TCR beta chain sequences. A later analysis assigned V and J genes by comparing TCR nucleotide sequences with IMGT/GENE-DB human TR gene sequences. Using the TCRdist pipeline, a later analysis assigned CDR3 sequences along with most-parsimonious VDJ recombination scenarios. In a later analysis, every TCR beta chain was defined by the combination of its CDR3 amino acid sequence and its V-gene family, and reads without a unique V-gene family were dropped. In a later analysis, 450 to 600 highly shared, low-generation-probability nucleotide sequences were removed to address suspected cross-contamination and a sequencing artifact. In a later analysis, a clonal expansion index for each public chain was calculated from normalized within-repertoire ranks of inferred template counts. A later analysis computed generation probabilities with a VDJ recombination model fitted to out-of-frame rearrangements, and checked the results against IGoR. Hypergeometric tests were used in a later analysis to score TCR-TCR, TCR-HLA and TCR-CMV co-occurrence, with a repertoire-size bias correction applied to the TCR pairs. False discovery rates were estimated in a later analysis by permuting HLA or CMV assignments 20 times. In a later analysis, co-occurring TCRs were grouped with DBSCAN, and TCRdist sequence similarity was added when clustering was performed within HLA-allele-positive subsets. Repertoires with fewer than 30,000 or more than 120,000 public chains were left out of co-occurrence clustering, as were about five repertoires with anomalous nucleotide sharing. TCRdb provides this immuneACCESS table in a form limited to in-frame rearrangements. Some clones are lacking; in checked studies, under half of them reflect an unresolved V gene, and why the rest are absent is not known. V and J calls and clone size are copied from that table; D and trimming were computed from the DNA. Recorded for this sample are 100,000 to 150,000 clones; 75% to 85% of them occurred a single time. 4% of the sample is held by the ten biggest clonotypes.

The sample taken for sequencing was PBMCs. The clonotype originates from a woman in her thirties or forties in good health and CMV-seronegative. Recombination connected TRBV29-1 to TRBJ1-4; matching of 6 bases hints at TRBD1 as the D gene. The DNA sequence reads TGCAGCGTTGACGGGGGGCAGAGTGAAAAACTGTTTTTT. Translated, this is CSVDGGQSEKLFF.